Listed here are 2 T cell receptor beta chains from one sample, sequenced in a study of cytomegalovirus exposure and HLA in healthy donors. The PCR was carried out with 60 Vbeta primers and 13 Jbeta primers. Assay: immunoSEQ multiplex PCR; the TCRdb copy retains only in-frame clones and omits some. The data contain around 90,000 clones, roughly four fifths of them singletons. What was sequenced was PBMCs. The receptors come from a human donor in good health.

The chain carries TRBV6-4 and TRBJ1-1; D perhaps matches TRBD1 (5 bases). Germline V gives CDR1 MRHNA, CDR2 SNTAGT. The CDR3 runs to 14 residues. V was pared by 4 bases and J by 4 bases, with 13 bases between. The CDR3 is CASSVSGLATEAFF. DNA of the CDR3: TGTGCCAGCAGTGTTTCAGGGCTGGCCACTGAAGCTTTCTTT.

This chain links TRBV2 with TRBJ1-2; 8 bases are shared with TRBD1. V lost 10 bases and J lost 8; bases outside the gene matches: 6. The CDR3 is made up of 11 amino acids. The germline V gene has CDR1 SNHLY and CDR2 FYNNEI. The CDR3 nucleotides read TGTGCCAATTGGGACAGGCGCGGCTACACCTTC. Amino acid sequence: CANWDRRGYTF. The full variable domain, its missing parts supplied by reference TRBV2 and TRBJ1-2, is EPEVTQTPSHQVTQMGQEVILRCVPISNHLYFYWYRQILGQKVEFLVSFYNNEISEKSEIFDDQFSVERPDGSNFTLKIRSTKLEDSAMYFCANWDRRGYTFGSGTRLTVV.